The 22 T cell receptor beta chains listed next were all sequenced from one sample in a study of Ad26.COV2.S vaccination and SARS-CoV-2 variants. Treatment defined: around 19 received Ad26.COV2.S at low or high dose, single or two shots; about 5 received placebo; per-sample allocation not given. Samples were taken on day 63 after the first vaccine or placebo injection. The data were produced by immunoSEQ multiplex PCR, yet TCRdb's version contains in-frame clones alone and is incomplete. The repertoire holds about 350,000 clones, with around nine tenths as singletons. Sample: peripheral blood, taken in a trial of Ad26.COV2.S vaccine versus placebo. These receptors came from a person between 18 and 65 years old who received the Ad26.COV2.S COVID-19 vaccine or a placebo.

The J gene is TRBJ2-1, the V gene TRBV24-1; D possibly corresponds to TRBD2 (7 bases). CDR1 and CDR2 from the germline V gene are KGHDR and SFDVKD. Deletions cut 4 bases from V and 2 bases from J, with 20 bases between. The CDR3 has 18 residues. The CDR3 nucleotides read TGTGCCACCAGTGACCCCAGGGTTCGGGGGGCTACCTACAATGAGCAGTTCTTC. Its protein product is CATSDPRVRGATYNEQFF.

The chain has TRBV7-6 and TRBJ1-4; the match to TRBD1 covers 9 bases. V lost 1 base to trimming and J lost 8 bases; unmatched junction nucleotides: 8. Germline CDR1 reads SGHVS; CDR2 reads FNYEAQ. The CDR3 is made up of 16 amino acids. This CDR3 is CASSLDTTGGREKLFF. In nucleotides, the CDR3 is TGTGCCAGCAGCTTAGATACGACAGGGGGTAGGGAAAAACTGTTTTTT.

The chain links TRBV7-2 to TRBJ2-1, with a tentative D call TRBD2 (6 bases). CDR1 is SGHTA, CDR2 FQGNSA, per germline. With 1 base removed from V and 3 bases from J, the gap between germline ends came to 10 bases. This CDR3 is built from 15 residues. The CDR3 region is CASSLGGGNYNEQFF. CDR3 coding DNA: TGTGCCAGCAGCTTAGGTGGGGGGAACTACAATGAGCAGTTCTTC. Full variable domain (outside the CDR3, taken from reference TRBV7-2 and TRBJ2-1): GAGVSQSPSNKVTEKGKDVELRCDPISGHTALYWYRQSLGQGLEFLIYFQGNSAPDKSGLPSDRFSAERTGGSVSTLTIQRTQQEDSAVYLCASSLGGGNYNEQFFGPGTRLTVL.

V usage is TRBV12-3 or TRBV12-4 and J usage is TRBJ2-7, with D possibly matching TRBD2 (5 bases). Trimming took off 5 bases at V and 5 bases at J, with 10 bases between the two ends. The CDR3 sequence is 12 residues long. The CDR3 loop is CASSTRFDEQYF. For the CDR3, the DNA is TGTGCCAGCAGTACTAGGTTCGACGAGCAGTACTTC.

CDR3 DNA sequence: TGTGCTTCGTCGAGGGCAGAAAGGACCTATGGCTACACCTTC. Translation: CASSRAERTYGYTF. The chain recombines TRBV5-4 with TRBJ1-2; D uncertain. This CDR3 is built from 14 residues. The germline CDR1 and CDR2 sequences are SGHNT and YYREEE (reference sequence). The variable domain in full, with the rest retrieved from reference TRBV5-4 and TRBJ1-2, is ETGVTQSPTHLIKTRGQQVTLRCSSQSGHNTVSWYQQALGQGPQFIFQYYREEENGRGNFPPRFSGLQFPNYSSELNVNALELDDSALYLCASSRAERTYGYTFGSGTRLTVV.

The V call is TRBV2, the J call TRBJ2-2; 8 nucleotides agree with TRBD1. This CDR3 region has 15 residues. V trimming: 6 bases; J trimming: 2 bases; junction bases outside the gene matches: 5. Looked up from germline, CDR1 is SNHLY and CDR2 is FYNNEI. DNA for the CDR3: TGTGCCAGCAGAGACAGGGGTCTTAACACCGGGGAGCTGTTTTTT. This translates into CASRDRGLNTGELFF. The variable domain in full, completed from reference TRBV2 and TRBJ2-2, reads EPEVTQTPSHQVTQMGQEVILRCVPISNHLYFYWYRQILGQKVEFLVSFYNNEISEKSEIFDDQFSVERPDGSNFTLKIRSTKLEDSAMYFCASRDRGLNTGELFFGEGSRLTVL.

The chain uses TRBV18 and TRBJ1-2; TRBD1 matches 7 bases. Germline values: CDR1 KGHSH, CDR2 LQKENI. The CDR3 extends over 13 amino acids. V gave up 4 bases and J gave up 7 bases; unmatched junction bases: 6. CDR3 amino acids: CASSQGTDLGYTF. The CDR3 DNA follows: TGTGCCAGCTCACAGGGGACAGATCTTGGCTACACCTTC.

The rearrangement links TRBV6-2 or TRBV6-3 to TRBJ2-3, with D perhaps TRBD1 (6 bases). CDR3 size: 16 residues. Trimming took off 2 bases at V and 1 base at J, with 13 bases between the two ends. The germline V gene has CDR1 MNHEY and CDR2 SVGEGT. The CDR3 sequence is CASSYLSGQRTDTQYF. The DNA of the CDR3 is TGTGCCAGCAGTTACCTCAGCGGACAGCGCACAGATACGCAGTATTTT.

The V and J genes are TRBV19 and TRBJ2-1; D gene ambiguous. This CDR3 spans 11 amino acids. Germline CDR1 and CDR2: LNHDA and SQIVND (reference sequence). Trimming took 5 bases from V and 12 from J, leaving 11 bases between them. In DNA form, the CDR3 reads TGTGCCAGTAGTCCGAATCTCGGGCAGTTCTTC. It encodes CASSPNLGQFF.

This CDR3 is CASSSMDYPNTGELFF. For the CDR3, the DNA is TGCGCCAGCAGCTCGATGGACTACCCCAACACCGGGGAGCTGTTTTTT. The chain carries TRBV5-1 and TRBJ2-2, with D maybe TRBD2 (6 bases). The CDR3 sequence is 16 residues long. The V and J ends lost 3 bases and 2 bases respectively, with 14 bases between them. Germline assignment: CDR1 SGHRS and CDR2 YFSETQ.

The chain combines TRBV15 with TRBJ2-3, with 7 bases matching TRBD1. The CDR3 is 15 residues long. The J segment lost 3 bases and the V segment lost 0 bases, leaving 3 bases of the junction unmatched. Germline values: CDR1 LNHNV, CDR2 YYDKDF (reference sequence). CDR3 sequence reads: CATSRDGTATDTQYF. CDR3 nucleotide sequence: TGTGCCACCAGCAGAGATGGGACAGCGACAGATACGCAGTATTTT.

This chain links TRBV24-1 with TRBJ2-1; 10 nucleotides line up with TRBD1. Per the germline V gene, CDR1 is KGHDR and CDR2 is SFDVKD. V lost 1 base, J lost 2 bases, and 4 bases stayed unmatched. CDR3 length: 17 residues. The CDR3 loop reads CATSDFRGQGAYNEQFF. CDR3 bases: TGTGCCACCAGTGATTTTAGAGGACAGGGGGCCTACAATGAGCAGTTCTTC.

The V gene is TRBV2, the J gene TRBJ2-5, with D possibly TRBD1 on 5 matching bases. Trimming removed 7 bases from V and 5 bases from J, with 11 bases in between. The CDR3 has 12 residues. The germline gives CDR1 SNHLY, CDR2 FYNNEI. CDR3 bases: TGTGCCAGCAAAAGGGGCATGGAGACCCAGTACTTC. Its translation: CASKRGMETQYF.

The J gene is TRBJ1-2, the V gene TRBV2; 7 bases fit TRBD1. The CDR3 loop spans 13 amino acids. V dropped 6 bases and J dropped 2; count of bases not matched to a gene: 3. In germline, CDR1 is SNHLY, CDR2 FYNNEI. In nucleotides, the CDR3 is TGTGCCAGCAGCACGACAGGGAACTATGGCTACACCTTC. Translated, it gives CASSTTGNYGYTF.

V and J are TRBV5-6 and TRBJ2-7; D gene unclear. Between the trimmed V and J ends, which lost 0 bases and 7 bases, there was a span of 14 bases. The CDR3 contains 14 residues. In germline, CDR1 is SGHDT, CDR2 YYEEEE. The CDR3: CASSLEPGPWEQYF. The CDR3 coding sequence is TGTGCCAGCAGCTTGGAACCAGGCCCCTGGGAGCAGTACTTC.

The J gene is TRBJ2-1, the V gene TRBV19, with 10 bases identical to TRBD2. Trimming removed 3 bases from V and 7 bases from J; junction bases left unmatched: 12. Germline V gives CDR1 LNHDA, CDR2 SQIVND (reference sequence). The CDR3 length is 17 residues. The CDR3 DNA reads TGTGCCAGTAGTATCCCTCGCCTAGCGGGAGAGGGAAATGAGCAGTTCTTC. This codes for CASSIPRLAGEGNEQFF.

J is TRBJ2-2 and V is TRBV4-3; 7 nucleotides agree with TRBD1. V lost 0 bases, J lost 3 bases, and 4 bases stayed unmatched. The CDR3 runs to 16 residues. CDR1 and CDR2 from the germline V gene are LGHNA and YSLEER. CDR3 in DNA: TGCGCCAGCAGCCAAGATTACGGGACAGACACCGGGGAGCTGTTTTTT. It yields the protein CASSQDYGTDTGELFF.

The chain uses TRBV27 and TRBJ1-5, with no clear D. Trimming removed 6 bases from V and 11 bases from J, with 29 bases in between. Germline CDR1 is MNHEY and CDR2 is SMNVEV (reference sequence). The CDR3 length is 17 residues. The CDR3: CASRTLTSTGLPPAQHF. Here the CDR3 DNA reads TGTGCCAGCAGAACACTTACCTCAACCGGCCTTCCTCCAGCCCAGCATTTT.

The chain links TRBV5-6 to TRBJ2-2; TRBD2 matches at 7 bases. The ends lost 4 bases at V and 3 bases at J; junction bases unmatched: 9. In germline, CDR1 is SGHDT, CDR2 YYEEEE. This CDR3 is 16 amino acids long. As DNA, the CDR3 is TGTGCCAGCAGCCCGAGGGGAGGGGCTTACACCGGGGAGCTGTTTTTT. Amino acid sequence: CASSPRGGAYTGELFF.

This chain links TRBV6-2 or TRBV6-3 with TRBJ2-3; D gene ambiguous. Trimming removed 0 bases at V and 2 bases at J, with 12 bases between. Per germline, CDR1 MNHEY and CDR2 SVGEGT. The CDR3 loop spans 16 amino acids. CDR3 in amino acids: CASSYSYGGITDTQYF. The CDR3 nucleotides are TGTGCCAGCAGTTACTCGTACGGCGGAATCACAGATACGCAGTATTTT.

The chain couples TRBV19 to TRBJ2-1; weak D call: TRBD2 (7 bases). Between the trimmed V and J ends, which lost 1 base and 7 bases, there was a span of 14 bases. Germline assignment: CDR1 LNHDA and CDR2 SQIVND (reference sequence). The CDR3 sequence is 15 residues long. As DNA, the CDR3 is TGTGCCAGTAGTATAGGTTGGGGGGGCCGGAATGAGCAGTTCTTC. It codes for CASSIGWGGRNEQFF.

The genes are TRBV30 and TRBJ2-5; 7 bases align to TRBD2. V shed 2 bases, J shed 2 bases, and the junction held 8 bases outside the gene matches. The CDR3 loop spans 15 amino acids. Per germline, CDR1 GTSNPN and CDR2 SVGIG (reference sequence). The CDR3 is CAWSIGASGQETQYF. The CDR3, as DNA: TGTGCCTGGAGTATCGGGGCTAGCGGTCAAGAGACCCAGTACTTC. Combining the CDR3 with reference TRBV30 and TRBJ2-5 gives the whole variable domain SQTIHQWPATLVQPVGSPLSLECTVEGTSNPNLYWYRQAAGRGLQLLFYSVGIGQISSEVPQNLSASRPQDRQFILSSKKLLLSDSGFYLCAWSIGASGQETQYFGPGTRLLVL.